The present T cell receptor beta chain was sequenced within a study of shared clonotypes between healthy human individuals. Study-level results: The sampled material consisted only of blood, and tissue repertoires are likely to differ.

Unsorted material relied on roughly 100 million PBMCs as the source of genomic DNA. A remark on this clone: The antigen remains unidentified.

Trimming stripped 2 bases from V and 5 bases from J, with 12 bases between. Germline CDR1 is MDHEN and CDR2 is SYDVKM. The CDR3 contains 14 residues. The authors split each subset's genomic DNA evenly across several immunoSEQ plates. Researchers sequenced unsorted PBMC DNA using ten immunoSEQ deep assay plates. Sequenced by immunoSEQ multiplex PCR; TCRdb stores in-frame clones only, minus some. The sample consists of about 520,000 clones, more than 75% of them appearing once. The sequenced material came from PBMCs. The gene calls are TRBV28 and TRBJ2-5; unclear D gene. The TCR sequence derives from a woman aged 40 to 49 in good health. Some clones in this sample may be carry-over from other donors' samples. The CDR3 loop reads CASSLRTLGETQYF. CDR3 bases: TGTGCCAGCAGTTTACGAACCCTTGGGGAGACCCAGTACTTC.